Sequencing of this T cell receptor (beta chain) was carried out in a study of blood T cell repertoires in COVID-19. Whole-study context: Samples came from the United States, Italy and Spain, spanning acute and convalescent COVID-19.

Only one count was recorded for this clone. Original processing notes: Amplifying reference gene primers gave estimates of nucleated cell counts. The protocol was immunoSEQ multiplex PCR, while the TCRdb copy is restricted to in-frame clones and leaves out a portion. D and trimming come from the DNA, and the V and J calls and clone size come from that table. The sample has 200,000 or so clones, approximately 86% seen once. CDR1 and CDR2 (germline): MDHEN, SYDVKM. CDR3 length: 15 amino acids. With V trimmed by 3 bases and J by 1 base, 1 base remained unmatched. Sequencing was carried out using peripheral blood. The receptor was derived from a man in his sixties with acute or convalescent COVID-19. The V gene is TRBV28, the J gene TRBJ2-3; 10 bases are a match to TRBD2. The CDR3 region is CASSFLAGGTDTQYF. The CDR3 DNA follows: TGTGCCAGCAGTTTTCTAGCGGGGGGCACAGATACGCAGTATTTT.